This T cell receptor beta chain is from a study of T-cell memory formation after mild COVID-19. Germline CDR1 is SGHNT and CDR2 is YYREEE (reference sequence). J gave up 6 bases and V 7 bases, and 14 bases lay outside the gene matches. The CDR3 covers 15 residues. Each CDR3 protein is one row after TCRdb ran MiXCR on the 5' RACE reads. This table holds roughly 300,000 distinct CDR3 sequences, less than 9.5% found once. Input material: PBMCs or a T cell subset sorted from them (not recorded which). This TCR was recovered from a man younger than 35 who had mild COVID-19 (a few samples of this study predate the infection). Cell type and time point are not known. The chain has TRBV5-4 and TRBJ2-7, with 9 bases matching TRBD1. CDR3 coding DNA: TGTGCCAGCTCCCTTTGGGACAGGGAGATAGGCGAGCAGTACTTC. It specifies CASSLWDREIGEQYF.